The 25 T cell receptor beta chains in this list originate from one sample, sequenced in a study of graft-versus-host responses after intestinal transplantation. Graft tissue processing released intraepithelial and lamina propria lymphocytes. Profiling relied on immunoSEQ multiplex PCR, and the TCRdb table lists in-frame clones only, not all of them. Of 6,500 to 10,000 clones listed, approximately 74% are singletons. Source: ileum tissue, taken roughly 74 weeks after intestinal transplant. The receptors were gathered from a human patient who received an intestinal transplant, so some T cells may come from the graft donor.

This clone came up once. The rearrangement links TRBV28 to TRBJ2-7; D tentatively fits TRBD1 or TRBD2 (5 bases each). The CDR3 totals 14 residues. CDR1 MDHEN and CDR2 SYDVKM come from the germline V gene. The V end lost 7 bases, the J end lost 0 bases, and 13 bases lay between the germline ends. CDR3 amino acids: CASTTGQNSYEQYF. CDR3 coding DNA: TGTGCCAGCACCACGGGGCAGAACTCCTACGAGCAGTACTTC. Combining the CDR3 with reference TRBV28 and TRBJ2-7 gives the whole variable domain DVKVTQSSRYLVKRTGEKVFLECVQDMDHENMFWYRQDPGLGLRLIYFSYDVKMKEKGDIPEGYSVSREKKERFSLILESASTNQTSMYLCASTTGQNSYEQYFGPGTRLTVT.

The V gene is TRBV29-1, the J gene TRBJ2-4, with 10 bases fitting TRBD1. J lost 2 bases, V lost 7 bases, and 8 bases had no gene match. Germline V gene data show CDR1 as SQVTM and CDR2 as ANQGSEA. The CDR3 totals 15 residues. The CDR3 protein is CSAVMGQGTKNIQYF. The CDR3 DNA is TGCAGCGCCGTGATGGGACAGGGGACCAAAAACATTCAGTACTTC.

V gene TRBV5-1 combines with J gene TRBJ1-4, with no clear D. Trimming took off 4 bases at V and 0 bases at J, with 10 bases between the two ends. CDR3 length: 15 amino acids. Germline V gives CDR1 SGHRS, CDR2 YFSETQ. The CDR3 bases are TGCGCCAGCAGCCCCGGACTGACAACTAATGAAAAACTGTTTTTT. Translated, it gives CASSPGLTTNEKLFF.

V gene TRBV11-3 combines with J gene TRBJ2-7; 7 positions match TRBD1. The CDR3 is 14 residues long. Germline CDR1 SGHNT, CDR2 YENEEA. V dropped 7 bases and J dropped 3; count of bases not matched to a gene: 9. CDR3 nucleotides: TGTGCCAGCACAGCTCAATCAGGGGGCTACGAGCAGTACTTC. Its translation: CASTAQSGGYEQYF.

The gene calls are TRBV6-6 and TRBJ2-3; D gene uncertain. Per the germline V gene, CDR1 is MNHNY and CDR2 is SVGAGI (reference sequence). CDR3 size: 11 residues. V was cut by 7 bases and J by 4 bases, with 6 bases left in between. The CDR3 loop is CASIRADTQYF. CDR3 DNA: TGTGCCAGCATCCGAGCAGATACGCAGTATTTT.

The chain uses TRBV5-1 and TRBJ2-5; tentatively, D is TRBD1 or TRBD2 (5 bases each). V lost 4 bases to trimming and J lost 2 bases, with 6 bases between them. The germline gives CDR1 SGHRS, CDR2 YFSETQ. The CDR3 runs 12 residues. CDR3 bases: TGCGCCAGCAGCGGGGGTCAAGAGACCCAGTACTTC. Its translation is CASSGGQETQYF.

V usage is TRBV5-1 and J usage is TRBJ2-7; either TRBD1 or TRBD2 may fit D (5 bases each). The CDR3 spans 13 residues. With 3 bases removed from V and 2 bases from J, the gap between germline ends came to 9 bases. The germline V gene encodes CDR1 SGHRS and CDR2 YFSETQ. The CDR3 DNA sequence: TGCGCCAGCAGCTCCCAGGGAGCCTACGAGCAGTACTTC. Its protein product is CASSSQGAYEQYF.

The chain links TRBV5-4 to TRBJ2-5; TRBD1 is a possible D gene (6 bases). V was shortened by 4 bases and J by 4 bases, with 29 bases between the two germline ends. The CDR3 has 19 amino acids. CDR1 is SGHNT and CDR2 is YYREEE in the germline V gene (reference sequence). The CDR3 loop is CASSPSGVSWSGVGETQYF. CDR3 in DNA: TGTGCCAGCAGCCCTTCAGGGGTCTCGTGGAGCGGAGTGGGAGAGACCCAGTACTTC.

The V gene is TRBV19, the J gene TRBJ2-1; possible D gene TRBD2, 5 bases. The germline V and J ends were trimmed by 4 bases and 6 bases, with 10 bases remaining between them. There are 13 residues in the CDR3. Per the germline V gene, CDR1 is LNHDA and CDR2 is SQIVND (reference sequence). The CDR3, as DNA: TGTGCCAGTAGTAAAAGAACTAGCAATGAGCAGTTCTTC. Amino acids: CASSKRTSNEQFF.

The J gene is TRBJ2-2, the V gene TRBV5-4, with D perhaps being TRBD1 or TRBD2 (5 bases each). Germline CDR1 and CDR2: SGHNT and YYREEE (reference sequence). The CDR3 runs 16 residues. Trimming took off 5 bases at V and 0 bases at J, with 14 bases between the two ends. Here the CDR3 reads CASRGPGSSNTGELFF. CDR3 bases: TGTGCCAGCAGGGGACCCGGCAGTTCGAACACCGGGGAGCTGTTTTTT.

V is TRBV10-1 and J is TRBJ1-1; D not certain. The V end was cut by 6 bases, the J end by 5 bases, with 7 bases between. Germline CDR1 is WNHNN and CDR2 is SYGVQD (reference sequence). The length of the CDR3 is 11 residues. The CDR3 nucleotides read TGCGCCAGCAGCCCTTTTACTGAAGCTTTCTTT. This sequence encodes CASSPFTEAFF.

The chain carries TRBV5-4 and TRBJ1-6; the D is unclear. V was clipped by 0 bases and J by 4 bases, with 8 bases between them. From germline, CDR1 is SGHNT and CDR2 YYREEE (reference sequence). The CDR3 is 15 residues long. CDR3 DNA sequence: TGTGCCAGCAGCTTGGGCGGTGATTATAATTCACCCCTCCACTTT. It yields the protein CASSLGGDYNSPLHF.

This clone was seen just once. This chain connects TRBV19 to TRBJ2-2; 10 nucleotides align to TRBD1. The V gene end was trimmed by 7 bases and the J gene end by 3 bases; junction bases not matched to a gene: 8. Germline loops: CDR1 LNHDA, CDR2 SQIVND (reference sequence). The CDR3 contains 16 residues. The DNA of the CDR3 is TGTGCCAGTACCTCAGACAGGGGGCTTTACACCGGGGAGCTGTTTTTT. The encoded protein is CASTSDRGLYTGELFF.

The V gene is TRBV5-1, the J gene TRBJ1-4, with TRBD1 as a possible D gene (6 bases). The CDR3 runs 14 residues. The germline V and J ends were trimmed by 0 bases and 5 bases, with 8 bases remaining between them. Germline-derived CDR1 and CDR2 are SGHRS and YFSETQ. The CDR3 spells CASSLAGTNEKLFF. As DNA, the CDR3 is TGCGCCAGCAGCTTGGCCGGGACAAATGAAAAACTGTTTTTT.

The V and J genes are TRBV4-1 and TRBJ1-4, with D perhaps TRBD1 (5 bases). V lost 3 bases and J 6 bases, leaving 11 bases between the germline ends. Germline V lookup: CDR1 MGHRA, CDR2 YSYEKL. This CDR3 has 14 amino acids. The DNA of the CDR3 is TGCGCCAGCAGCCAGGGGGGGAGGGATGAAAAACTGTTTTTT. The encoded protein is CASSQGGRDEKLFF.

This chain connects TRBV30 to TRBJ2-7; D is undetermined. V lost 2 bases, J lost 4 bases, and 12 bases lay in between. CDR3 length equals 13 residues. The germline V gene encodes CDR1 GTSNPN and CDR2 SVGIG (reference sequence). In DNA form, the CDR3 reads TGTGCCTGGAGTCTAGGGTATTGGTACGAGCAGTACTTC. Translating gives CAWSLGYWYEQYF.

This chain links TRBV29-1 with TRBJ2-7, with 10 nucleotides matching TRBD1. Germline assignment: CDR1 SQVTM and CDR2 ANQGSEA. The CDR3 length is 16 residues. This CDR3 is CSPGTGDRESSYEQYF. CDR3 nucleotides: TGCAGTCCCGGGACAGGGGACCGGGAGAGCTCCTACGAGCAGTACTTC.

This clone was seen more than once but under ten times. The rearrangement uses TRBV9 and TRBJ2-3; 11 positions agree with TRBD2. The CDR3 extends over 15 amino acids. Trimming took 1 base from V and 6 from J; bases not matched to a gene: 4. Looked up from germline, CDR1 is SGDLS and CDR2 is YYNGEE. The CDR3 region has the DNA TGTGCCAGCAGCGTACTAGCGGGAGGAACGGATACGCAGTATTTT. It is translated as CASSVLAGGTDTQYF.

The chain links TRBV30 to TRBJ1-5; the D is unclear. CDR1 and CDR2 from the germline V gene are GTSNPN and SVGIG (reference sequence). The CDR3 consists of 16 residues. The germline V and J ends were trimmed by 0 bases and 3 bases, with 15 bases remaining between them. CDR3 DNA: TGTGCCTGGAGTGTACCTGTGGTTTCCAACAATCAGCCCCAGCATTTT. This codes for CAWSVPVVSNNQPQHF.

This clone was counted a single time. The gene calls are TRBV29-1 and TRBJ2-1, with D hard to call. The V end was cut by 3 bases, the J end by 6 bases, with 6 bases between. This CDR3 has 11 amino acids. The V gene's germline CDR1 is SQVTM and CDR2 ANQGSEA. CDR3 protein: CSVEDGNEQFF. CDR3 coding DNA: TGCAGCGTTGAGGACGGCAATGAGCAGTTCTTC.

J is TRBJ2-5 and V is TRBV7-8; D call uncertain. Germline CDR1 and CDR2: SGHVS and FQNEAQ. This CDR3 is 13 amino acids long. V lost 1 base, J lost 1 base, and 4 bases lay in between. The CDR3 sequence: CASSLDSQETQYF. DNA of the CDR3: TGTGCCAGCAGCTTAGACAGCCAAGAGACCCAGTACTTC.

This clone was detected only once. The chain uses TRBV5-1 and TRBJ1-4, with D unresolved. This CDR3 region has 14 residues. Per germline, CDR1 SGHRS and CDR2 YFSETQ. V was clipped by 4 bases and J by 4 bases, with 11 bases between them. CDR3 residues: CASSAAGGNEKLFF. The CDR3 DNA reads TGCGCCAGCAGCGCTGCGGGAGGTAATGAAAAACTGTTTTTT.

The J gene is TRBJ1-2, the V gene TRBV7-2; 7 bases fit TRBD1. Per germline, CDR1 SGHTA and CDR2 FQGNSA. The CDR3 covers 14 residues. Trimming took 5 bases from V and 3 from J; bases not matched to a gene: 6. The CDR3 region is CASSVGQMYYGYTF. The CDR3 DNA follows: TGTGCCAGCAGCGTGGGACAGATGTACTATGGCTACACCTTC.

This chain joins TRBV27 and TRBJ2-7; 8 bases agree with TRBD1. Germline V lookup: CDR1 MNHEY, CDR2 SMNVEV (reference sequence). The CDR3 has 15 residues. With 5 bases clipped from V and 5 bases from J, the junction kept 11 bases outside the gene matches. The CDR3 sequence: CASSLAGQGPNEQYF. CDR3 DNA: TGTGCCAGCAGTCTAGCTGGACAGGGACCCAACGAGCAGTACTTC.

For the CDR3, the DNA is TGTGCCAGCAGCTCGACACCGAGCTCCTACGAGCAGTACTTC. Protein sequence: CASSSTPSSYEQYF. This chain connects TRBV7-3 to TRBJ2-7; D gene unclear. The CDR3 runs to 14 residues. V lost 4 bases, J lost 0 bases, and 10 bases lay in between. Germline CDR1 is SGHTA and CDR2 is FQGTGA.